This entry lists 4 T cell receptor beta chains sequenced from one sample in a study of technical replicates of blood from a handful of donors. TCRdb's table, derived via immunoSEQ multiplex PCR, lists solely in-frame clones and lacks some. The sample holds approximately 70,000 clones, 95% to 98% seen once. Input material: T cells isolated from PBMCs. Every receptor here comes from a human donor in good health.

This chain uses TRBV11-2 with TRBJ2-5; 9 nucleotides align to TRBD2. Per germline, CDR1 SGHAT and CDR2 FQNNGV. J lost 1 base, V lost 0 bases, and 6 bases had no gene match. The CDR3 loop spans 17 amino acids. This chain's CDR3 is CASSLELAGSFQETQYF. The DNA for the CDR3 is TGTGCCAGCAGCTTAGAGCTAGCGGGAAGCTTCCAAGAGACCCAGTACTTC.

The genes are TRBV6-1 and TRBJ1-3; D is uncertain. There are 13 residues in the CDR3. Between the trimmed V and J ends, which lost 8 bases and 0 bases, there was a span of 8 bases. Germline V gene sequence: CDR1 MNHNS, CDR2 SASEGT. For the CDR3, the DNA is TGTGCCAGCCCCTCCTTCTCTGGAAACACCATATATTTT. It translates to CASPSFSGNTIYF.

This sequence joins TRBV28 and TRBJ1-1; D gene ambiguous. V dropped 6 bases and J dropped 5 bases, with 10 bases sitting between them. The CDR3 sequence is 12 residues long. Germline values: CDR1 MDHEN, CDR2 SYDVKM. CDR3 sequence (DNA): TGTGCCAGCAGGTCTCCAGCGACTGAAGCTTTCTTT. Protein sequence: CASRSPATEAFF.

This clone was seen once. The chain uses TRBV29-1 and TRBJ2-7; no clear D. CDR3 length equals 11 residues. The germline CDR1 and CDR2 sequences are SQVTM and ANQGSEA. Trimming cost V 5 bases and J 5 bases, with 10 bases left between them. The CDR3 sequence is CSVLNFDEQYF. The CDR3 nucleotides are TGCAGCGTTTTGAACTTCGACGAGCAGTACTTC.